These 25 T cell receptor beta chains came from one sample sequenced in a study of early T cells in non-severe SARS-CoV-2 infection. TCRdb ran MiXCR on the 5' RACE reads and lists one entry per CDR3 protein. Here the sample spans around 80,000 distinct CDR3 sequences, around 12% being singletons. Sequencing used whole blood. Every receptor here comes from an adult who was a healthcare worker with PCR-confirmed SARS-CoV-2 infection or an uninfected control (not recorded which).

J is TRBJ2-3 and V is TRBV7-9; tentative D call: TRBD2 (6 bases). The CDR3 consists of 15 residues. V dropped 4 bases and J dropped 4 bases, with 15 bases sitting between them. CDR1 is SEHNR and CDR2 is FQNEAQ in the germline V gene (reference sequence). This CDR3 reads CASSSARGGPDTQYF. The CDR3 nucleotides read TGTGCCAGCAGCTCGGCAAGGGGAGGTCCAGATACGCAGTATTTT.

The sample holds a few counts of this clonotype. This sequence joins TRBV7-8 and TRBJ2-1; 9 positions agree with TRBD2. Germline loops: CDR1 SGHVS, CDR2 FQNEAQ. The CDR3 has 12 amino acids. V trimming: 2 bases; J trimming: 16 bases; junction bases outside the gene matches: 6. The CDR3 DNA is TGTGCCAGCAGCTTATTGACTAGCGGACCATTCTTC. It codes for CASSLLTSGPFF.

The rearrangement uses TRBV4-2 and TRBJ2-7; 8 bases are a match to TRBD2. The CDR3 length is 16 residues. Losses at the gene ends were 1 base for V and 3 bases for J; bases not matched to a gene: 8. CDR1 is LGHNA, CDR2 YNFKEQ, per germline. CDR3 in DNA: TGTGCCAGCAGCCAAGTCAAGCGGGAGTTGGGCTACGAGCAGTACTTC. As protein: CASSQVKRELGYEQYF.

The rearrangement links TRBV25-1 to TRBJ2-1, with a possible D match to TRBD2 (6 bases). Germline values: CDR1 MGHDK, CDR2 SYGVNS. V was pared by 7 bases and J by 15 bases, with 22 bases between. This CDR3 has 13 amino acids. The CDR3 region has the DNA TGTGCCAGCATCCCTATTGGGACTGGCTCCCCGTTCTTC. Translated, it gives CASIPIGTGSPFF.

The rearrangement joins TRBV29-1 to TRBJ1-2, with TRBD1 as a possible D gene (6 bases). The CDR3 extends over 14 amino acids. V lost 0 bases and J lost 4, with 12 bases in between. From germline, CDR1 is SQVTM and CDR2 ANQGSEA. CDR3: CSVEDAGVGYGYTF. The DNA for the CDR3 is TGCAGCGTTGAAGATGCAGGGGTGGGCTATGGCTACACCTTC.

This clonotype was counted ten times or more. This rearrangement joins TRBV7-6 to TRBJ2-3; unclear D gene. Trimming pared 2 bases from V and 0 bases from J, leaving 12 bases between. Germline CDR1 SGHVS, CDR2 FNYEAQ. The CDR3 sequence is 16 residues long. CDR3 coding DNA: TGTGCCAGCAGCTTATCCGCCTCCTCTAGCACAGATACGCAGTATTTT. Translated: CASSLSASSSTDTQYF. The full variable domain, with the rest looked up from reference TRBV7-6 and TRBJ2-3, is GAGVSQSPRYKVTKRGQDVALRCDPISGHVSLYWYRQALGQGPEFLTYFNYEAQQDKSGLPNDRFSAERPEGSISTLTIQRTEQRDSAMYRCASSLSASSSTDTQYFGPGTRLTVL.

This clonotype showed up just a few times. The chain joins TRBV12-3 or TRBV12-4 to TRBJ2-7; 8 nucleotides line up with TRBD2. V shed 6 bases, J shed 5 bases, and the junction held 9 bases outside the gene matches. The CDR3 has 14 amino acids. The CDR3 coding sequence is TGTGCCAGCAGGCGTAGCGGGAACCCCCACGAGCAGTACTTC. Translation gives CASRRSGNPHEQYF.

The chain links TRBV7-9 to TRBJ1-1, with D uncertain. V was trimmed by 0 bases and J by 4 bases, leaving 9 bases between them. CDR3 size: 14 residues. Germline loops: CDR1 SEHNR, CDR2 FQNEAQ (reference sequence). The chain's CDR3 is CASSLAQLGTEAFF. CDR3 DNA sequence: TGTGCCAGCAGCTTAGCACAGTTGGGCACTGAAGCTTTCTTT.

The rearrangement uses TRBV30 and TRBJ1-2; 10 bases line up with TRBD1. The ends lost 0 bases at V and 8 bases at J; junction bases unmatched: 9. The CDR3 has 15 amino acids. The V gene's germline CDR1 is GTSNPN and CDR2 SVGIG (reference sequence). The CDR3 reads CAWSVMGGTGEGYTF. In DNA form, the CDR3 reads TGTGCCTGGAGTGTAATGGGCGGGACAGGGGAAGGCTACACCTTC.

The genes are TRBV24-1 and TRBJ2-2; D is unclear. The germline gives CDR1 KGHDR, CDR2 SFDVKD. The CDR3 is 11 residues long. Trimming stripped 9 bases from V and 7 bases from J, with 8 bases between. CDR3 nucleotide sequence: TGTGCCACCGCGAGCTTCGGGGAGCTGTTTTTT. Translated, it gives CATASFGELFF.

The chain uses TRBV7-6 and TRBJ2-2, with D possibly TRBD2 on 6 matching bases. Per germline, CDR1 SGHVS and CDR2 FNYEAQ. V was trimmed by 4 bases and J by 1 base, leaving 13 bases between them. This CDR3 contains 16 residues. Here the CDR3 DNA reads TGTGCCAGCAGCTCCCTGGGCGGGGTGAACACCGGGGAGCTGTTTTTT. Translation gives CASSSLGGVNTGELFF.

The rearrangement uses TRBV2 and TRBJ1-1; TRBD1 might be the D (5 bases). The CDR3 length is 12 residues. Germline values: CDR1 SNHLY, CDR2 FYNNEI. Deletions cut 6 bases from V and 5 bases from J, with 10 bases between. The CDR3 loop is CASRRGSTEAFF. The DNA of the CDR3 is TGTGCCAGCAGGAGGGGTTCTACTGAAGCTTTCTTT.

This clonotype has more than one count but fewer than ten. The chain combines TRBV7-8 with TRBJ2-1, with D unresolved. CDR1 is SGHVS, CDR2 FQNEAQ, per germline. The CDR3 runs to 15 residues. V was pared by 1 base and J by 2 bases, with 9 bases between. Written as DNA, the CDR3 is TGTGCCAGCAGCTTAGAGGGAACCCCCTACAATGAGCAGTTCTTC. Protein product: CASSLEGTPYNEQFF.

This clonotype has a count of ten or more. The rearrangement uses TRBV7-2 and TRBJ1-2, with TRBD1 as a possible D gene (5 bases). CDR1 is SGHTA and CDR2 is FQGNSA in the germline V gene. The V end was cut by 1 base, the J end by 0 bases, with 9 bases between. The CDR3 sequence is 15 residues long. The CDR3: CASSLGGGANYGYTF. The DNA of the CDR3 is TGTGCCAGCAGCTTAGGGGGAGGGGCTAACTATGGCTACACCTTC.

Comment on this clonotype: A single base separates this from a much larger clone, so it may be a read error. This CDR3 is CASTVSGGNEQFF. The DNA for the CDR3 is TGTGCCAGCACCGTCAGCGGGGGCAATGAGCAGTTCTTC. The gene calls are TRBV11-2 and TRBJ2-1; 8 bases are shared with TRBD2. The trim removed 7 bases at V and 6 bases at J, leaving 5 bases unmatched. The CDR3 consists of 13 residues. Looked up from germline, CDR1 is SGHAT and CDR2 is FQNNGV.

The rearrangement joins TRBV28 to TRBJ2-4, with 12 bases fitting TRBD1. Germline CDR1 reads MDHEN; CDR2 reads SYDVKM. V lost 5 bases to trimming and J lost 7 bases; unmatched junction nucleotides: 3. The CDR3 consists of 14 residues. The CDR3 reads CASSPGQGANIQYF. The DNA for the CDR3 is TGTGCCAGCAGTCCGGGACAGGGGGCGAACATTCAGTACTTC.

In this sample, this clonotype turned up a few times. The V and J genes are TRBV29-1 and TRBJ2-3; D gene uncertain. Deletions cut 7 bases from V and 4 bases from J, with 9 bases between. Germline lookup yields CDR1 SQVTM and CDR2 ANQGSEA. This CDR3 contains 11 residues. The CDR3 region is CSATHPDTQYF. CDR3 sequence (DNA): TGCAGCGCTACGCACCCAGATACGCAGTATTTT.

The V call is TRBV7-9, the J call TRBJ2-7; D not resolved. The CDR3 extends over 12 amino acids. Trimming cost V 5 bases and J 5 bases, with 10 bases left between them. Per the germline V gene, CDR1 is SEHNR and CDR2 is FQNEAQ (reference sequence). CDR3 sequence reads: CASSPSLDEQYF. The DNA of the CDR3 is TGTGCCAGCAGCCCCTCCCTGGACGAGCAGTACTTC. Combining the CDR3 with reference TRBV7-9 and TRBJ2-7 gives the whole variable domain DTGVSQNPRHKITKRGQNVTFRCDPISEHNRLYWYRQTLGQGPEFLTYFQNEAQLEKSRLLSDRFSAERPKGSFSTLEIQRTEQGDSAMYLCASSPSLDEQYFGPGTRLTVT.

This clonotype has a count of ten or more. The V gene is TRBV3-1, the J gene TRBJ2-1, with 12 bases aligning to TRBD1. Per germline, CDR1 LGHDT and CDR2 YNNKEL (reference sequence). This CDR3 is 17 amino acids long. After removal of 6 bases from V and 8 bases from J, the junction contained 14 bases not matched to a gene. CDR3 bases: TGTGCCAGCAGTTTTTCGGTCATGGGACAGGGGGCCGATGAGCAGTTCTTC. It specifies CASSFSVMGQGADEQFF.

The rearrangement joins TRBV5-1 to TRBJ2-1; 9 positions agree with TRBD2. From germline, CDR1 is SGHRS and CDR2 YFSETQ. The CDR3 is made up of 16 amino acids. The J segment lost 4 bases and the V segment lost 3 bases, leaving 8 bases of the junction unmatched. As DNA, the CDR3 is TGCGCCAGCAGCTCGTCTAGCGGGGCCTCTTACAATGAGCAGTTCTTC. Protein sequence: CASSSSSGASYNEQFF. Supplemented by reference TRBV5-1 and TRBJ2-1, the full variable domain reads KAGVTQTPRYLIKTRGQQVTLSCSPISGHRSVSWYQQTPGQGLQFLFEYFSETQRNKGNFPGRFSGRQFSNSRSEMNVSTLELGDSALYLCASSSSSGASYNEQFFGPGTRLTVL.

The V call is TRBV5-4, the J call TRBJ2-1; D is unresolved. This CDR3 spans 14 amino acids. Per the germline V gene, CDR1 is SGHNT and CDR2 is YYREEE (reference sequence). V dropped 4 bases and J dropped 0 bases, with 8 bases sitting between them. CDR3 nucleotide sequence: TGTGCCAGCAGCCTTCCCAGCTCCTACAATGAGCAGTTCTTC. Protein sequence: CASSLPSSYNEQFF.

The sample holds a few counts of this clonotype. The chain carries TRBV20-1 and TRBJ2-7, with a tentative D call TRBD1 (6 bases). Germline CDR1 and CDR2: DFQATT and SNEGSKA (reference sequence). CDR3 length equals 13 residues. Deletions cut 2 bases from V and 2 bases from J, with 10 bases between. CDR3 amino acids: CSARRTDPYEQYF. The CDR3, as DNA: TGCAGTGCTAGAAGGACAGATCCCTACGAGCAGTACTTC.

This clonotype was detected many times. The CDR3 region is CSARAMSSGANVLTF. Here the CDR3 DNA reads TGCAGTGCTAGAGCCATGAGCTCTGGGGCCAACGTCCTGACTTTC. The chain employs TRBV20-1 and TRBJ2-6, with D unresolved. The ends were cut back, 1 base at V and 0 bases at J, with 7 bases in the middle. The CDR3 totals 15 residues. Germline V gene data show CDR1 as DFQATT and CDR2 as SNEGSKA (reference sequence).

This clonotype is a singleton in its sample. The chain couples TRBV7-8 to TRBJ1-5; D is unclear. The CDR3 is 15 amino acids. V was clipped by 3 bases and J by 2 bases, with 11 bases between them. From germline, CDR1 is SGHVS and CDR2 FQNEAQ. The CDR3: CASSFAGFGNQPQHF. DNA of the CDR3: TGTGCCAGCAGCTTCGCCGGATTTGGCAATCAGCCCCAGCATTTT.

The table lists this clonotype with many counts. V is TRBV14 and J is TRBJ2-2; tentatively, D is TRBD2 (6 bases). V shed 1 base and J shed 0 bases, with 15 bases lying between them. CDR1 SGHDN and CDR2 FVKESK come from the germline V gene. The CDR3 has 18 amino acids. The CDR3 region is CASSQGLAQDTNTGELFF. CDR3 nucleotides: TGTGCCAGCAGCCAAGGGCTAGCGCAAGATACGAACACCGGGGAGCTGTTTTTT.